The source of this T cell receptor (beta chain) is a study of CD8+ T cells in alopecia areata. Whole-study context: Each day, treated patients took oral tofacitinib twice, at 5 to 10 mg per dose.

As to this clone: The target antigen is unknown.

The study, taken as a whole, reports: Affected scalp, especially in alopecia totalis/universalis, had a higher clonality than normal scalp did.

The CDR3 extends over 15 amino acids. V was cut by 4 bases and J by 1 base, with 14 bases left in between. Per the germline V gene, CDR1 is SGHRS and CDR2 is YFSETQ. It was cDNA, reverse transcribed from extracted RNA, that served as the sequencing template. The method was immunoSEQ multiplex PCR; TCRdb's version includes in-frame clones alone and lacks a portion of them. This sample has 160,000 or so clones, with approximately 52% found just once. Treatment: oral pan-JAK inhibitor, 5-10 mg twice daily. Those with alopecia areata gave lesional scalp punch biopsies and peripheral blood. T lymphocytes (CD4+ and CD8+) were sorted from PBMCs.

V is TRBV5-1 and J is TRBJ1-1; D not certain. The sequence came from a human donor with alopecia areata. The sequenced sample was CD4+ T cells sorted from blood, obtained between weeks 55 and 65, from a patient treated with tofacitinib. This CDR3 is CASSPGPGGNTEAFF. Here the CDR3 DNA reads TGCGCCAGCAGCCCCGGACCCGGCGGGAACACTGAAGCTTTCTTT. The full variable domain, its missing parts supplied by reference TRBV5-1 and TRBJ1-1, is KAGVTQTPRYLIKTRGQQVTLSCSPISGHRSVSWYQQTPGQGLQFLFEYFSETQRNKGNFPGRFSGRQFSNSRSEMNVSTLELGDSALYLCASSPGPGGNTEAFFGQGTRLTVV.